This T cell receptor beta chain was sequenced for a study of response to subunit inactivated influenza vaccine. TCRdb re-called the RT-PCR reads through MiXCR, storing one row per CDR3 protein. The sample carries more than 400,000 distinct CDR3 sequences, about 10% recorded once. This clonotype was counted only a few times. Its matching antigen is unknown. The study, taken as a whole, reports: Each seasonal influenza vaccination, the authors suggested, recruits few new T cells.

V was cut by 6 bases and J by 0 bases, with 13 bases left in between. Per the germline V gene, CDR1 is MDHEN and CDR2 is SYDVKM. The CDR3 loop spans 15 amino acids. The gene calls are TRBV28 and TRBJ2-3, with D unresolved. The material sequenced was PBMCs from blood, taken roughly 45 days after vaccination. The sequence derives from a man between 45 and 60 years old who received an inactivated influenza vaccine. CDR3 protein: CASSSTLTSTDTQYF. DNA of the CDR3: TGTGCCAGCAGCTCTACCCTCACTAGCACAGATACGCAGTATTTT.